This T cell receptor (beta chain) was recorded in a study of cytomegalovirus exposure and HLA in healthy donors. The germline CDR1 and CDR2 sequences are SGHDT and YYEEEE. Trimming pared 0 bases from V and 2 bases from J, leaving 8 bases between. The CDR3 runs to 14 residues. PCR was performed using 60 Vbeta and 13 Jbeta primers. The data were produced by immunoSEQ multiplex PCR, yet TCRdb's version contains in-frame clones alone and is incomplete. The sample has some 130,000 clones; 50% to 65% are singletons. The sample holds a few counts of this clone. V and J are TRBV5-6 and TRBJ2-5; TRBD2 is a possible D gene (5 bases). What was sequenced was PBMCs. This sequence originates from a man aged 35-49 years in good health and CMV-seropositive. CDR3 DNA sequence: TGTGCCAGCAGCTTGGCGGGAAAGCAAGAGACCCAGTACTTC. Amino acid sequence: CASSLAGKQETQYF.